This T cell receptor (beta chain) appears in the sequencing data of a study of T-cell reconstitution after alpha-beta-depleted transplantation in children. The CDR3 loop spans 12 amino acids. The V gene lost 10 bases and the J gene lost 2 bases, with 10 bases spanning the gap. Per germline, CDR1 MDHEN and CDR2 SYDVKM. Study-wide results and limits: From newly produced T cells came most of the T-cell counts and diversity one year after transplant. Reports say that about two months after transplant, the alpha-beta T cells came out of several hundred graft clones that had expanded. Where some patients showed high TCRbeta diversity at day 60, it came from recipient T cells and thymic progenitors that had survived.

Preparing the TCRbeta library involved the use of unique molecular identifiers. TCRdb used MiXCR to reprocess the PCR reads, holding one entry per CDR3 protein. The sample includes fewer than 20,000 distinct CDR3 sequences, roughly 8.2% of them seen just once. This clonotype was recorded at least ten times. As yet, its antigen is unknown. Sequenced material: PBMCs, mostly from graft donor cells, taken 60 days after TCRalphabeta/CD19-depleted stem cell transplant. The chain is built from TRBV28 and TRBJ2-3; no firm D call. The TCR sequence derives from a boy under three years old who had a stem cell transplant for Wiskott-Aldrich syndrome, so the T cells may come from the graft donor. CDR3 nucleotide sequence: TGTGCCACCACGCATCCCACAGATACGCAGTATTTT. It yields the protein CATTHPTDTQYF.